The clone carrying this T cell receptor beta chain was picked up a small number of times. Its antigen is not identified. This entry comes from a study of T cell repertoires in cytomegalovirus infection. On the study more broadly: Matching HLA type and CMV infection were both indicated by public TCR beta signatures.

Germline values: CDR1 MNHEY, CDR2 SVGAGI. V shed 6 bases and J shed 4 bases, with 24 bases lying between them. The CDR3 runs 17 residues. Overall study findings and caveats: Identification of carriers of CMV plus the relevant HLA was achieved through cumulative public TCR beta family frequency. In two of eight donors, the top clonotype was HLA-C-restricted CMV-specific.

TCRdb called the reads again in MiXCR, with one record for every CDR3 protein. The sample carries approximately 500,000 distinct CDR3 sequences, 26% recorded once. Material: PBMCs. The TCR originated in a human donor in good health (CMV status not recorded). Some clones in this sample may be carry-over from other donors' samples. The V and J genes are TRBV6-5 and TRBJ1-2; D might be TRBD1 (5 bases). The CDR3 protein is CASSSVVGPKLFYGYTF. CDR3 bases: TGTGCCAGCAGCTCCGTTGTGGGGCCGAAGCTTTTCTATGGCTACACCTTC.